This T cell receptor (beta chain) came from a study of Ad26.COV2.S vaccination and SARS-CoV-2 variants (dated by TCRdb to about 2021). Regarding the study in general: Vaccine-arm donors came from COV1001, a multicentre, randomized, double-blind, placebo-controlled phase I-IIa trial of Ad26.COV2.S in healthy adults. A total of around 32 samples were included in the TCR-sequenced set, comprising roughly 19 Ad26.COV2.S vaccine recipients, 5 placebo recipients and 8 SARS-CoV-2 convalescent individuals. Ad26.COV2.S was administered intramuscularly at a dose of 5x10^10 or 1x10^11 viral particles, either as one shot or as two shots given 56 days apart. Trial participants were randomized into five groups of five, in which low-dose or high-dose Ad26.COV2.S was given once or twice, or placebo was given on both occasions. Sequencing of the TCRbeta repertoire served to evaluate the specificity and breadth of SARS-CoV-2-reactive T cell receptors following Ad26.COV2.S vaccination. Throughout the experiments and outcome assessment, investigators stayed blinded to trial group allocation.

Reading from cysteine to phenylalanine, the CDR3 counts 15 amino acids. Only CDR3 DNA is held: 45 bases, read in frame from base 1. The V and J ends are trimmed by 2 bases and 11 bases, leaving 21 bases between them. Based on the germline V gene, the CDR1 and CDR2 sequences are MNHEY and SVGAGI. In light of the paper, this sample's treatment or condition label describes: approximately 18 received Ad26.COV2.S at low or high dose, single or two shots; a few received placebo; per-sample allocation not given. Repertoires of vaccine and placebo recipients were sequenced from samples taken on day 63 after the first injection. Between 29 July and 7 August 2020, Cohort 1b enrolled fewer than 30 adults aged 18-55 years at one site in Boston, USA. Ad26.COV2.S consisted of a replication-incompetent adenovirus type 26 vector by which a prefusion-stabilized SARS-CoV-2 spike protein from the original Wuhan strain was expressed.

TCRbeta CDR3 regions were sequenced with the immunoSEQ Assay. After extraction, genomic DNA underwent amplification by bias-controlled multiplex PCR, followed by high-throughput sequencing. Under the source paper's analysis protocol: To quantify the absolute abundance of every unique TCRbeta CDR3 region, sequences were collapsed and filtered. T cell fraction was estimated by normalizing TCRbeta template counts to usable DNA, with usable DNA measured through amplification of reference genes found in all nucleated cells. Repertoire TCRs were annotated as SARS-CoV-2-specific when V gene, CDR3 amino acid sequence and J gene were exactly matched to a known reactive TCR set. The reference SARS-CoV-2 TCR set was obtained from MIRA and was filtered for enrichment in COVID-19-positive ImmuneCODE repertoires, whereby public or cross-reactive TCRs were removed. Drawing on the MIRA antigens, annotated TCRs were analysed further at the level of specific ORF or position within ORF. Breadth was defined as the number of annotated unique rearrangements divided by the total number of unique productive rearrangements, and depth was defined as the summed frequency of the annotated unique rearrangements. Two-sided Wilcoxon rank-sum tests were applied when comparing TCR breadth between groups. The table was pulled from immuneACCESS by TCRdb, which kept in-frame rearrangements only. Such tables lose some clones; where checked, under half of the loss comes from unresolved V genes, and the rest has no known cause. That table furnishes V, J and clone size, whereas the DNA furnished D and trimming. The sample profile shows fewer than 400,000 clones; about 86% of them were found once. The ten most abundant clones make up 1.5% to 2.5% of the sample.

The paper's findings and limits, for the study overall: Higher spike-specific TCR breadth was observed in Ad26.COV2.S recipients than in placebo recipients (P = 0.0014). The study was not powered to compare responses between vaccine doses or regimens. The authors noted that the TCR breadth and depth analyses may have underestimated total T cell responses. Non-spike TCR breadth was comparable between vaccine and placebo recipients, consistent with the vaccine containing only spike. After vaccination, spike-specific CD8+ and CD4+ T cell responses were reported to show substantial breadth.

Remarks on this clone: No cognate antigen has been identified for it. One base away there is no much larger clone; base qualities are not given.

The chain was built from TRBV6-5 and TRBJ1-1; TRBD1 is a weak D gene call, 5 bases matching. The clonotype was recovered from a person aged 18 to 65 who received the Ad26.COV2.S COVID-19 vaccine or a placebo. Source: peripheral blood, taken in a trial of Ad26.COV2.S vaccine versus placebo. The DNA sequence is as follows: TGTGCCAGCAGTTACCCCGGGACCGCGGTCGGGGGTGCTTTCTTT. This gives the protein CASSYPGTAVGGAFF.